This entry lists 27 T cell receptor beta chains sequenced from one sample in a study of blood T cells in healthy people across ages. Sample-barcoded 5' priming and a J-beta primer mix drove a second PCR of roughly 6 to 12 cycles. TCRdb used MiXCR to reprocess the 5' RACE reads, holding one entry per CDR3 protein. The sample shows roughly 500,000 distinct CDR3 sequences, approximately 27% of them seen only once. The specimen was blood. These receptors all come from a woman in her sixties or seventies in good health.

The chain employs TRBV3-1 and TRBJ1-2, with D uncertain. The germline V and J ends were trimmed by 3 bases and 8 bases, with 10 bases remaining between them. Germline V gene lookup returns CDR1 LGHDT and CDR2 YNNKEL (reference sequence). The CDR3 consists of 12 residues. The CDR3 DNA sequence: TGTGCCAGCAGCCAGAGCAACGCCGGCTACACCTTC. Translation: CASSQSNAGYTF.

The gene calls are TRBV6-5 and TRBJ2-3; 8 positions match TRBD2. V dropped 8 bases and J dropped 2; count of bases not matched to a gene: 6. The germline V gene encodes CDR1 MNHEY and CDR2 SVGAGI. CDR3 length: 14 amino acids. This CDR3 reads CASRGGTYTDTQYF. The CDR3 bases are TGTGCCAGCCGCGGGGGGACCTACACAGATACGCAGTATTTT.

This clonotype was counted between two and nine times. V gene TRBV2 combines with J gene TRBJ1-1; no clear D gene. The ends were cut back, 2 bases at V and 1 base at J, with 11 bases in the middle. CDR3 length: 15 amino acids. Germline CDR1 reads SNHLY; CDR2 reads FYNNEI. Written as DNA, the CDR3 is TGTGCCAGCAGTGAACAGTCGTCGGCGAACACTGAAGCTTTCTTT. It codes for CASSEQSSANTEAFF.

This clonotype was seen more than once but under ten times. The V gene is TRBV5-5, the J gene TRBJ2-5; 8 nucleotides align to TRBD1. Germline loops: CDR1 SGHKS, CDR2 YYEKEE (reference sequence). The V segment lost 0 bases and the J segment 5 bases; nucleotides outside the gene matches: 6. The CDR3 runs to 15 residues. In nucleotides, the CDR3 is TGTGCCAGCAGCTTGGCCGCGGACAGGGTCGAGACCCAGTACTTC. Translation gives CASSLAADRVETQYF. Supplemented by reference TRBV5-5 and TRBJ2-5, the full variable domain reads DAGVTQSPTHLIKTRGQQVTLRCSPISGHKSVSWYQQVLGQGPQFIFQYYEKEERGRGNFPDRFSARQFPNYSSELNVNALLLGDSALYLCASSLAADRVETQYFGPGTRLLVL.

This clonotype has just a few counts. V usage is TRBV4-2 and J usage is TRBJ2-4; tentatively, D is TRBD2 (5 bases). The ends were cut back, 1 base at V and 0 bases at J, with 16 bases in the middle. This CDR3 contains 18 residues. Per the germline V gene, CDR1 is LGHNA and CDR2 is YNFKEQ. In DNA, the CDR3 is TGTGCCAGCAGCCAAGTAAGAGGAGGAAACCTAGCCAAAAACATTCAGTACTTC. This translates into CASSQVRGGNLAKNIQYF.

Points on this clonotype: Germline and junction disagree at one end, which may indicate a read error. The CDR3 coding sequence is TGTGCCAGCAGTCGGGACCGCAATGAAGAGACCCTGTACTTC. Translation gives CASSRDRNEETLYF. The chain couples TRBV7-2 to TRBJ2-5, with D perhaps given as TRBD1 or TRBD2 (5 bases each). The germline V gene has CDR1 SGHTA and CDR2 FQGNSA. The CDR3 is 14 amino acids.

In this sample, this clonotype turned up a few times. The chain carries TRBV12-3 or TRBV12-4 and TRBJ2-7; 10 nucleotides agree with TRBD2. J was trimmed by 3 bases and V by 2 bases; bases with no gene match: 4. This CDR3 contains 15 residues. The CDR3 reads CASSLSSGGYYEQYF. CDR3 DNA: TGTGCCAGCAGTTTATCTAGCGGGGGTTACTACGAGCAGTACTTC.

The genes are TRBV9 and TRBJ2-1; D remains ambiguous. V lost 0 bases to trimming and J lost 3 bases, with 10 bases between them. The CDR3 length is 15 residues. Germline V gene lookup returns CDR1 SGDLS and CDR2 YYNGEE. The CDR3 DNA follows: TGTGCCAGCAGCGTAGTTAGTGGGAACTACAATGAGCAGTTCTTC. Translated, it gives CASSVVSGNYNEQFF.

This clonotype was detected only a few times. V and J are TRBV20-1 and TRBJ2-5, with 15 bases identical to TRBD2. The closer fit of TRBJ2-1 to the DNA end suggests the J call may be wrong. The CDR3 totals 14 residues. The germline V gene encodes CDR1 DFQATT and CDR2 SNEGSKA (reference sequence). The CDR3 loop reads CSLSLGLAGGKQFF. The CDR3 DNA reads as TGCAGTCTTTCCTTAGGACTAGCGGGGGGGAAGCAGTTCTTC.

This sequence joins TRBV6-2 or TRBV6-3 and TRBJ2-3; D possibly corresponds to TRBD2 (5 bases). The CDR3 spans 14 residues. Trimming shortened V by 7 bases and J by 2 bases, and 13 bases separated the two germline ends. Per the germline V gene, CDR1 is MNHEY and CDR2 is SVGEGT. CDR3 amino acids: CASKIAYSTDTQYF. Written as DNA, the CDR3 is TGTGCCAGCAAGATAGCGTACTCCACAGATACGCAGTATTTT.

In this sample, this clonotype turned up a few times. This chain links TRBV10-3 with TRBJ2-5; 9 bases are a match to TRBD1. Germline loops: CDR1 ENHRY, CDR2 SYGVKD. This CDR3 contains 13 residues. After removal of 8 bases from V and 11 bases from J, the junction contained 12 bases not matched to a gene. The CDR3 loop is CAIGDRGDGEQYF. The CDR3 nucleotides read TGTGCCATCGGAGACAGGGGGGATGGGGAGCAGTACTTC.

Comment on this clonotype: The junction differs from germline at one of its ends, possibly a read error. The chain recombines TRBV5-6 with TRBJ2-1; D ambiguous. The assigned J gene may be wrong: the sequence end matches TRBJ2-5 better. CDR1 is SGHDT, CDR2 YYEEEE, per germline. CDR3 length: 14 residues. The CDR3, as DNA: TGTGCCAACAGCTTCCTGGGCCAGGAAGAGACCCAGTACTTC. It is translated as CANSFLGQEETQYF.

The rearrangement uses TRBV3-1 and TRBJ1-1; D is perhaps TRBD1 (6 bases). Germline-derived CDR1 and CDR2 are LGHDT and YNNKEL (reference sequence). The germline V and J ends were trimmed by 4 bases and 1 base, with 13 bases remaining between them. This CDR3 comprises 15 residues. Written as DNA, the CDR3 is TGTGCCAGCAGCCTGAACAGGGCGTCGAACACTGAAGCTTTCTTT. Protein: CASSLNRASNTEAFF.

Only a few counts were recorded for this clonotype. The chain is built from TRBV7-9 and TRBJ1-2; 8 bases are shared with TRBD1. Unmatched junction bases numbered 4, after V lost 6 bases and J lost 1 base. The CDR3 is 14 residues long. Germline CDR1 and CDR2: SEHNR and FQNEAQ (reference sequence). The DNA for the CDR3 is TGTGCCAGCAGGGACGGACAGGGTAACTATGGCTACACCTTC. Translation: CASRDGQGNYGYTF. Full variable domain (missing parts from reference TRBV7-9 and TRBJ1-2): DTGVSQNPRHKITKRGQNVTFRCDPISEHNRLYWYRQTLGQGPEFLTYFQNEAQLEKSRLLSDRFSAERPKGSFSTLEIQRTEQGDSAMYLCASRDGQGNYGYTFGSGTRLTVV.

The chain combines TRBV6-5 with TRBJ1-2, with 12 bases lining up with TRBD1. This CDR3 has 15 residues. V dropped 4 bases and J dropped 7; count of bases not matched to a gene: 7. CDR1 and CDR2 from the germline V gene are MNHEY and SVGAGI. The CDR3 DNA reads TGTGCCAGCAGTTTCCGGGACAGGGGGCTTGGTGGCTACACCTTC. Translation: CASSFRDRGLGGYTF.

The V call is TRBV5-1, the J call TRBJ2-6; D ambiguous. This CDR3 region has 17 residues. Germline values: CDR1 SGHRS, CDR2 YFSETQ. Between the trimmed V and J ends, which lost 0 bases and 0 bases, there was a span of 10 bases. For the CDR3, the DNA is TGCGCCAGCAGCTTGGATCAGGCACCCTCTGGGGCCAACGTCCTGACTTTC. The encoded protein is CASSLDQAPSGANVLTF.

The CDR3 is CSAPPGDSGNTIYF. CDR3 nucleotide sequence: TGCAGTGCGCCCCCAGGGGACTCGGGAAACACCATATATTTT. The rearrangement links TRBV20-1 to TRBJ1-3; tentative D call: TRBD1 (6 bases). CDR1 and CDR2 (germline): DFQATT, SNEGSKA (reference sequence). CDR3 size: 14 residues. V dropped 6 bases and J dropped 4 bases, with 16 bases sitting between them.

The rearrangement joins TRBV6-2 or TRBV6-3 to TRBJ2-5; the match to TRBD2 covers 14 bases. The last part of the DNA fits TRBJ2-1 better; the J call may be wrong. The germline V gene encodes CDR1 MNHEY and CDR2 SVGEGT. The length of the CDR3 is 14 residues. The CDR3 spells CASRRLAGGPEQFF. CDR3 sequence (DNA): TGTGCCAGCAGAAGACTAGCGGGGGGGCCTGAGCAGTTCTTC.

The CDR3 nucleotides are TGTGCCACCAGTACCGGGACGGTGAACACCGGGGAGCTGTTTTTT. Its protein is CATSTGTVNTGELFF. This chain joins TRBV24-1 and TRBJ2-2; either TRBD1 or TRBD2 may supply D (5 bases each). Germline V gene sequence: CDR1 KGHDR, CDR2 SFDVKD. V was cut by 6 bases and J by 1 base, with 11 bases left in between. The CDR3 length is 15 residues.

This clonotype has just a few counts. The V call is TRBV4-2, the J call TRBJ2-3; 7 nucleotides match TRBD2. Germline CDR1 reads LGHNA; CDR2 reads YNFKEQ. CDR3 length equals 17 residues. V was pared by 0 bases and J by 1 base, with 7 bases of the junction left unmatched. CDR3 DNA: TGTGCCAGCAGCCAAGATACCGGCGCGGGGGGCACAGATACGCAGTATTTT. This codes for CASSQDTGAGGTDTQYF.

This clonotype was found a few times. V is TRBV6-2 or TRBV6-3 and J is TRBJ2-1; 15 bases align to TRBD2. Per germline, CDR1 MNHEY and CDR2 SVGEGT. V trimming: 6 bases; J trimming: 10 bases; junction bases outside the gene matches: 7. The CDR3 totals 15 residues. This chain's CDR3 is CASREGLAGGDEQFF. The CDR3 coding sequence is TGTGCCAGCAGAGAGGGACTAGCGGGGGGAGACGAGCAGTTCTTC.

The chain recombines TRBV5-1 with TRBJ2-2; D might be TRBD2 (5 bases). V was cut by 0 bases and J by 5 bases, with 11 bases left in between. Germline CDR1 SGHRS, CDR2 YFSETQ. The CDR3 spans 15 residues. CDR3 amino acids: CASSLDGMGTGELFF. The CDR3 DNA is TGCGCCAGCAGCTTGGACGGGATGGGGACCGGGGAGCTGTTTTTT.

The chain is built from TRBV5-1 and TRBJ1-2, with 8 bases matching TRBD1. The ends lost 4 bases at V and 8 bases at J; junction bases unmatched: 7. Looked up from germline, CDR1 is SGHRS and CDR2 is YFSETQ. This CDR3 is 13 amino acids long. The CDR3 region is CASSGGDRTGYTF. The CDR3 DNA reads TGCGCCAGCAGCGGGGGGGACAGGACAGGCTACACCTTC.

There are a few counts of this clonotype. In DNA form, the CDR3 reads TGCAGCGTTGAAGATGGTGGGATCCCAGAGACCCAGTACTTC. As protein: CSVEDGGIPETQYF. The rearrangement links TRBV29-1 to TRBJ2-5; D is ambiguous. Germline V lookup: CDR1 SQVTM, CDR2 ANQGSEA. This CDR3 comprises 14 residues. V shed 0 bases and J shed 4 bases, with 12 bases lying between them. Based on the CDR3 plus reference TRBV29-1 and TRBJ2-5, the full variable domain is SAVISQKPSRDICQRGTSLTIQCQVDSQVTMMFWYRQQPGQSLTLIATANQGSEATYESGFVIDKFPISRPNLTFSTLTVSNMSPEDSSIYLCSVEDGGIPETQYFGPGTRLLVL.

This clonotype was found a few times. This chain uses TRBV5-1 with TRBJ2-1; 14 bases are shared with TRBD2. Germline V lookup: CDR1 SGHRS, CDR2 YFSETQ. Germline trimming cut 4 bases from V and 6 bases from J; bases unmatched to any gene: 6. This CDR3 contains 16 residues. CDR3 in amino acids: CASSPPGLAGANEQFF. Here the CDR3 DNA reads TGCGCCAGCAGCCCGCCGGGACTAGCGGGGGCCAATGAGCAGTTCTTC. Complete variable domain (other parts from reference TRBV5-1 and TRBJ2-1): KAGVTQTPRYLIKTRGQQVTLSCSPISGHRSVSWYQQTPGQGLQFLFEYFSETQRNKGNFPGRFSGRQFSNSRSEMNVSTLELGDSALYLCASSPPGLAGANEQFFGPGTRLTVL.

The rearrangement links TRBV6-2 or TRBV6-3 to TRBJ1-2; 10 bases map to TRBD1. J gave up 8 bases and V 7 bases, and 13 bases lay outside the gene matches. The CDR3 totals 15 residues. Germline loops: CDR1 MNHEY, CDR2 SVGEGT. This CDR3 reads CASTYRDRGRLGYTF. The CDR3 bases are TGTGCCAGCACCTACCGAGACAGGGGGCGACTCGGCTACACCTTC.

This clonotype has a handful of counts. The chain has TRBV5-1 and TRBJ1-1; no clear D gene. The length of the CDR3 is 15 residues. V lost 4 bases and J lost 5, with 18 bases in between. Germline-derived CDR1 and CDR2 are SGHRS and YFSETQ. CDR3: CASSPWEGPGTEAFF. The CDR3 DNA follows: TGCGCCAGCAGCCCTTGGGAGGGTCCGGGAACTGAAGCTTTCTTT.